This TCR beta chain was sequenced for a study of cytomegalovirus exposure and HLA in healthy donors. PCR was performed using 60 Vbeta and 13 Jbeta primers. Produced via immunoSEQ multiplex PCR; TCRdb's table is partial and in-frame only. The table includes over 150,000 clones, 77% detected once. Germline lookup yields CDR1 MGHDK and CDR2 SYGVNS. Trimming left V 2 bases short and J 7 bases short, with 11 bases between. CDR3 length equals 14 residues. The clonotype was recovered from a woman between 25 and 40 years old in good health and CMV-seropositive. Sequencing input: PBMCs. The chain links TRBV25-1 to TRBJ1-4, with D hard to call. CDR3 region: CASSETGRGEKLFF. CDR3 sequence (DNA): TGTGCCAGCAGTGAAACTGGGAGAGGTGAAAAACTGTTTTTT.